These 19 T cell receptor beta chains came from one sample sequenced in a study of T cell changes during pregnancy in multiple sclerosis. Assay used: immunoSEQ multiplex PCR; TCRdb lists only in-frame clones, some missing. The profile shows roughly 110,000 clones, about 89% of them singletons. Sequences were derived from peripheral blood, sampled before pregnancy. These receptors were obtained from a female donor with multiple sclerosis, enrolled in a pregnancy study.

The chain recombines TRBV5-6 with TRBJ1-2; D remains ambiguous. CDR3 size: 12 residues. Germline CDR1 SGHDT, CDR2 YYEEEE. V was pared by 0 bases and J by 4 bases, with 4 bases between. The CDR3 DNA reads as TGTGCCAGCAGCTTGGACAGCTATGGCTACACCTTC. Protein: CASSLDSYGYTF.

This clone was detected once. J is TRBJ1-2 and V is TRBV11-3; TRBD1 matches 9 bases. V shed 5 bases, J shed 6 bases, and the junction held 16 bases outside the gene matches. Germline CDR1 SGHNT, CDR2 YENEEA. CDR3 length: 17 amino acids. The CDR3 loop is CASSNRDRVGEGNGYTF. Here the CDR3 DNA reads TGTGCCAGCAGCAACCGGGACAGGGTTGGAGAAGGGAATGGCTACACCTTC.

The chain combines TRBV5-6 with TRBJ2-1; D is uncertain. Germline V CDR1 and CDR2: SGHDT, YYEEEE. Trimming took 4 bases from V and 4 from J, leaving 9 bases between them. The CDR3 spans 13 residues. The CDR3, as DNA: TGTGCCAGCAGCCGGGTCCTTTACAATGAGCAGTTCTTC. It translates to CASSRVLYNEQFF.

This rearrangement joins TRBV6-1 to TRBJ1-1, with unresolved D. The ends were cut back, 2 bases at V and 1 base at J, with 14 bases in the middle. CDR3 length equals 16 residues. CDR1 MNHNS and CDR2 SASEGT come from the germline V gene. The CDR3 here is CASSERRGIRNTEAFF. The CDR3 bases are TGTGCCAGCAGTGAACGGCGGGGAATAAGGAACACTGAAGCTTTCTTT.

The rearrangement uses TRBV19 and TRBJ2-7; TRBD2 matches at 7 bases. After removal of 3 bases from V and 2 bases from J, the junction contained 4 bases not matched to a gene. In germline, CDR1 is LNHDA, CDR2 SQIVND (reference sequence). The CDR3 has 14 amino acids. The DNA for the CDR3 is TGTGCCAGTAGTATGCGGGGGAGAACCTACGAGCAGTACTTC. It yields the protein CASSMRGRTYEQYF.

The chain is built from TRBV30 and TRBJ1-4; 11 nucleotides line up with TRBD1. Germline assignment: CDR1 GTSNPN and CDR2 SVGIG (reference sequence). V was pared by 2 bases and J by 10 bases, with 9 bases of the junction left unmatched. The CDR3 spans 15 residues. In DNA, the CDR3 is TGTGCCTGGAGTCGCGGGACAGGGGGGATTGGAAAACTGTTTTTT. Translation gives CAWSRGTGGIGKLFF.

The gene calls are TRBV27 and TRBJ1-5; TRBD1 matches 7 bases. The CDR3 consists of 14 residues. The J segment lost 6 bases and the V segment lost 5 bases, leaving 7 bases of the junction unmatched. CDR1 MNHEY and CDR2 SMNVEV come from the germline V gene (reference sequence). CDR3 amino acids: CASSHYRGGQPQHF. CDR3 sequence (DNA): TGTGCCAGCAGTCATTACAGGGGTGGTCAGCCCCAGCATTTT.

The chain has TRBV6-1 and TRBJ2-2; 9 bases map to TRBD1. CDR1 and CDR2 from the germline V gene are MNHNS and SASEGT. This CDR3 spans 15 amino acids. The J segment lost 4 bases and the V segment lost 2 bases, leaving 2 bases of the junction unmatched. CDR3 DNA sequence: TGTGCCAGCAGTGAAATGACAGGGGGCACCGGGGAGCTGTTTTTT. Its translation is CASSEMTGGTGELFF.

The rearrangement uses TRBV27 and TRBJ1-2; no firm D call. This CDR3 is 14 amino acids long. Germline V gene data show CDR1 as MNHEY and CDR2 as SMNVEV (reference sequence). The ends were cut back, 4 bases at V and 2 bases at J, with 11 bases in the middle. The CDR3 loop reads CASSWAGSNYGYTF. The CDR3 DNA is TGTGCCAGCAGTTGGGCAGGATCAAACTATGGCTACACCTTC.

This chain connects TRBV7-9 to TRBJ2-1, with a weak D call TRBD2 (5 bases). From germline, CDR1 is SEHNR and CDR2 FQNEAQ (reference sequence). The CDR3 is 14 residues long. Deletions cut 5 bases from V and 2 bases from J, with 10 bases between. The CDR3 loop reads CASSASGTYNEQFF. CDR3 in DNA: TGTGCCAGCAGCGCGAGCGGAACCTACAATGAGCAGTTCTTC. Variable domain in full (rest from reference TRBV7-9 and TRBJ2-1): DTGVSQNPRHKITKRGQNVTFRCDPISEHNRLYWYRQTLGQGPEFLTYFQNEAQLEKSRLLSDRFSAERPKGSFSTLEIQRTEQGDSAMYLCASSASGTYNEQFFGPGTRLTVL.

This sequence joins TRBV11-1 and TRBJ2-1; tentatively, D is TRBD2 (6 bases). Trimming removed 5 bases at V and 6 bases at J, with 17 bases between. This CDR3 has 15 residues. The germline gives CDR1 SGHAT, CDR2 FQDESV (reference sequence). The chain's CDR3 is CASSVGTPSPNEQFF. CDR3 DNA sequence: TGTGCCAGCAGCGTCGGGACTCCCTCGCCCAATGAGCAGTTCTTC.

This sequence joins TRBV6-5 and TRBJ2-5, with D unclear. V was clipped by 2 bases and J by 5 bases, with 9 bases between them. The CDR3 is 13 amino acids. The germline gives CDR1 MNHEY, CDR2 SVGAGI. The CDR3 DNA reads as TGTGCCAGCAGTTACGCCCGTCAGGAGACCCAGTACTTC. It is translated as CASSYARQETQYF.

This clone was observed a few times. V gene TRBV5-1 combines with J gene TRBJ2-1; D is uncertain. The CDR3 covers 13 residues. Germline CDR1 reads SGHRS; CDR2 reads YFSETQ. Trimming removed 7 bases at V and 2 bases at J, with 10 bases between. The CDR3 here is CASQTTTYNEQFF. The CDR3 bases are TGCGCCAGCCAGACGACAACCTACAATGAGCAGTTCTTC.

The CDR3, as DNA: TGTGCCAGCAGTTTCATGAGCGCTCCAAGGATCTATGGCTACACCTTC. It translates to CASSFMSAPRIYGYTF. V is TRBV28 and J is TRBJ1-2; D is unclear. Trimming took 3 bases from V and 4 from J, leaving 18 bases between them. The CDR3 is made up of 16 amino acids. CDR1 and CDR2 (germline): MDHEN, SYDVKM.

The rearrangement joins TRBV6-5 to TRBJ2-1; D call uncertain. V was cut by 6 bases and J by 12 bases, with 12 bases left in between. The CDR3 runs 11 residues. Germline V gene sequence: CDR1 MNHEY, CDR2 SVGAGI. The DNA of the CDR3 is TGTGCCAGCAGGGTAGGATACAGGCAGTTCTTC. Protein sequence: CASRVGYRQFF.

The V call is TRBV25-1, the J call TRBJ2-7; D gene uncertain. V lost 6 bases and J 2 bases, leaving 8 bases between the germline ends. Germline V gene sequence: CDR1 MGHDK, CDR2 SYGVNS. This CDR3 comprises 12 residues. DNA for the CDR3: TGTGCCAGCAGGGAGTCCGCCTACGAGCAGTACTTC. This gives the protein CASRESAYEQYF.

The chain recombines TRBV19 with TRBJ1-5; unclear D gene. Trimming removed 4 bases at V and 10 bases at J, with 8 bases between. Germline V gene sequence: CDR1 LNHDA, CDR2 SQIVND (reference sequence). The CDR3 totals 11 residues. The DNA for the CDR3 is TGTGCCAGTAGTACGGTCCCTCCCCAGCATTTT. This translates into CASSTVPPQHF.

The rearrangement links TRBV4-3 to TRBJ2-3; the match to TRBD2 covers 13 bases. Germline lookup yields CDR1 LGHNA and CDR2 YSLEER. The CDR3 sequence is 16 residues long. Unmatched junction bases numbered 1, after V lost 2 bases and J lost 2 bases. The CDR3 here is CASSQTSGGATDTQYF. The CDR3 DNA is TGCGCCAGCAGCCAAACTAGCGGGGGGGCCACAGATACGCAGTATTTT.

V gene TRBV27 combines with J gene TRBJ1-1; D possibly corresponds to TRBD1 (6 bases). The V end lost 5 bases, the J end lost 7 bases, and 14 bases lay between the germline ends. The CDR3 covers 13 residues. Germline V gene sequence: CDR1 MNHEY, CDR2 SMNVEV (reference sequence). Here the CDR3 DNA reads TGTGCCAGCAGTGCCTGGACAGCCCTTGAAGCTTTCTTT. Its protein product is CASSAWTALEAFF.